The subject of this entry is one TCR beta chain. Its antigen is as yet unknown. The data were obtained in a study of cytomegalovirus exposure and HLA in healthy donors. General observations from the study: Most of the TCR beta V segments (in an earlier analysis) were productive either about 87% or about 30% of the time.

13 Jbeta primers and 60 Vbeta primers were used for the PCR. The table came from immunoSEQ multiplex PCR; TCRdb's copy has only in-frame clones and leaves some out. The table has under 200,000 clones, 80% to 85% seen once; the top ten hold around 1%. V lost 6 bases and J 2 bases, leaving 8 bases between the germline ends. Germline CDR1 and CDR2: SQVTM and ANQGSEA. The CDR3 is made up of 11 amino acids. The rearrangement uses TRBV29-1 and TRBJ2-7; D is perhaps TRBD2 (5 bases). This clonotype was sampled from a man younger than 45 in good health and CMV-seronegative. Material: PBMCs. CDR3 sequence (DNA): TGCAGCGTCGGGGTTACCTACGAGCAGTACTTC. Translation gives CSVGVTYEQYF.